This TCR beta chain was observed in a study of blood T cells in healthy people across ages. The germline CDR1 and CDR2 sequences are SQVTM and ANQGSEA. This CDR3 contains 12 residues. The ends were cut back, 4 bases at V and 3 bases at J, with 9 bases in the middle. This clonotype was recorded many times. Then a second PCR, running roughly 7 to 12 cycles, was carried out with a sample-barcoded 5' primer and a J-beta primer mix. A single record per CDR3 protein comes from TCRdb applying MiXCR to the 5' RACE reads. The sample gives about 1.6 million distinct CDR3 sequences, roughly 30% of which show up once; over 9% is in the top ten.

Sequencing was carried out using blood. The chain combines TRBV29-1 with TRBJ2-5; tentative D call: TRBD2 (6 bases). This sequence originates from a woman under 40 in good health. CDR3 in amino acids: CSVVSGEETQYF. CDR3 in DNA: TGCAGCGTTGTTTCGGGGGAAGAGACCCAGTACTTC.